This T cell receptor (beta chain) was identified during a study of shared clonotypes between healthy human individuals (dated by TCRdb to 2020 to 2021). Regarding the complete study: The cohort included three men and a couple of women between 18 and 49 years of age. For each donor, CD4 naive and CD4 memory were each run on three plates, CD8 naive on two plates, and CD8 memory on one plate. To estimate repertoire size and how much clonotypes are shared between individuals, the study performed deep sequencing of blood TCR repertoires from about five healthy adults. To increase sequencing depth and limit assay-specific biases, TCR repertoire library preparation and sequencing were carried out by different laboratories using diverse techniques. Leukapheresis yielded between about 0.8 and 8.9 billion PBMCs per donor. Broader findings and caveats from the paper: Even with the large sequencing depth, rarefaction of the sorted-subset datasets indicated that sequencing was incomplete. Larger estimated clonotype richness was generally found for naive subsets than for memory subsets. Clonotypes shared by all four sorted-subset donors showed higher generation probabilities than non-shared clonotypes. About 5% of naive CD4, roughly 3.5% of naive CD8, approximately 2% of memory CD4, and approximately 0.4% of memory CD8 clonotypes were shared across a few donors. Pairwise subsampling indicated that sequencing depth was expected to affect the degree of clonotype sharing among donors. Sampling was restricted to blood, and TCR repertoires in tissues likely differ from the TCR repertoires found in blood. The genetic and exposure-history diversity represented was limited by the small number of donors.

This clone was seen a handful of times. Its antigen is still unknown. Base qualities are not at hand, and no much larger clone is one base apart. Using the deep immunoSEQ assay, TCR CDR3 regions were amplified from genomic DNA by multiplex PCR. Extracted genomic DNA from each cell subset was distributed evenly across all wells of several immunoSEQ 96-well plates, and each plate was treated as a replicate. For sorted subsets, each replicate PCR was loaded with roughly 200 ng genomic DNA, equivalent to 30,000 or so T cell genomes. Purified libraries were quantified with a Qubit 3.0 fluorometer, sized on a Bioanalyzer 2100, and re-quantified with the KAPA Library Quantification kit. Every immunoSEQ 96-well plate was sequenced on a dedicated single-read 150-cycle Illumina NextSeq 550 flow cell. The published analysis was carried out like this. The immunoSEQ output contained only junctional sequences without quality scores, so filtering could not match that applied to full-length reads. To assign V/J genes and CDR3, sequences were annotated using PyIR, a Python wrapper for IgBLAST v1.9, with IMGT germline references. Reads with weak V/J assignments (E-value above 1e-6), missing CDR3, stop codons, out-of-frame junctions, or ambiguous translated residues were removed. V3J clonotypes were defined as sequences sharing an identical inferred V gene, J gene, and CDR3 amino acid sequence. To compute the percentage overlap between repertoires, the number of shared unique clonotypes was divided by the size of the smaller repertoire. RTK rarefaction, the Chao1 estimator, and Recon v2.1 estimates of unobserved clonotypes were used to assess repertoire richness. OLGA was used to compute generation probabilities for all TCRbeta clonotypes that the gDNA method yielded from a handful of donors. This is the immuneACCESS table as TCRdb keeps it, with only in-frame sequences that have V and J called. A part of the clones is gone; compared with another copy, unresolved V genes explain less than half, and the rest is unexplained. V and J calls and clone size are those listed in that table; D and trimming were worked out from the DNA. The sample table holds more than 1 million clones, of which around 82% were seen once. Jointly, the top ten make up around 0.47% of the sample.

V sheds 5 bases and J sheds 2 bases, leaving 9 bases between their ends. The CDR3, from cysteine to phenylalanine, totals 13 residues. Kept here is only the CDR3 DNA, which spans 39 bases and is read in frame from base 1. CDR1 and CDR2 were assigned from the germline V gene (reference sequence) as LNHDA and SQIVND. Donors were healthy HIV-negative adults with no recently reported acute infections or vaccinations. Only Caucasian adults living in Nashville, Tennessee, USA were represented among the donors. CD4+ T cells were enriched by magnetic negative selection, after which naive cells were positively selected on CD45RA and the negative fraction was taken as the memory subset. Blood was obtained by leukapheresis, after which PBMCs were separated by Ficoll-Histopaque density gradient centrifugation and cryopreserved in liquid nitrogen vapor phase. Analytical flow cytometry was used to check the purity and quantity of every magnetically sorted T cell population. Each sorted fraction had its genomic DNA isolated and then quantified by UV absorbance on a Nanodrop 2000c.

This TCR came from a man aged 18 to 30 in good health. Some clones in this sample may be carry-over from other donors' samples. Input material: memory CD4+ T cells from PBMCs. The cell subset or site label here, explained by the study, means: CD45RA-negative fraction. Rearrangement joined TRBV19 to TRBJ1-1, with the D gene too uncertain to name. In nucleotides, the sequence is TGTGCCAGTAGTTTGGGGATAAACACTGAAGCTTTCTTT. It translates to CASSLGINTEAFF.